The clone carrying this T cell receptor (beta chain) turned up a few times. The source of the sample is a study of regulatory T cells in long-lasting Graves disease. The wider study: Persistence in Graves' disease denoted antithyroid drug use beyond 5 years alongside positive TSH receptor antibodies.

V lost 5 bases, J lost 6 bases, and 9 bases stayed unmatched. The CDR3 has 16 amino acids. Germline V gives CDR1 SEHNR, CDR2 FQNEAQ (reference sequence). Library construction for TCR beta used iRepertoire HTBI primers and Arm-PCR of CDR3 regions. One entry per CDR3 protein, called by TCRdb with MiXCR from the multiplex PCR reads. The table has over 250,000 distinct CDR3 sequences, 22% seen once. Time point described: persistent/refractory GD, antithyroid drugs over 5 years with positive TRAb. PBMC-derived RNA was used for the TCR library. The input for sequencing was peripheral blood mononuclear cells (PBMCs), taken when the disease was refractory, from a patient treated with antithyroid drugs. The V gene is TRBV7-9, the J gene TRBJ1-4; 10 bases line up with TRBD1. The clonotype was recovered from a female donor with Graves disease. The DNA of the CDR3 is TGTGCCAGCAGCCCTACCCCCGGGACAGGGGATGAAAAACTGTTTTTT. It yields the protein CASSPTPGTGDEKLFF.